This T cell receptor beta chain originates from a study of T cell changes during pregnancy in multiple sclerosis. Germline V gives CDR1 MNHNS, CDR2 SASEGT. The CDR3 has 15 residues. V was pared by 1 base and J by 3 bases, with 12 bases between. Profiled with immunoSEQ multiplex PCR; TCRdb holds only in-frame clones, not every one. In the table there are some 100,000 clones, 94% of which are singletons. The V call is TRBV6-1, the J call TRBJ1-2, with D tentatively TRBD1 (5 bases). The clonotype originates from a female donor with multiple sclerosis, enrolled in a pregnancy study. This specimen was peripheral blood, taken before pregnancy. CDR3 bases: TGTGCCAGCAGTGAAGACGGTACAGGCTACTATGGCTACACCTTC. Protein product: CASSEDGTGYYGYTF.